This T cell receptor beta chain was recovered during a study of T cell changes during pregnancy in multiple sclerosis. The CDR3 spans 14 residues. With V trimmed by 6 bases and J by 2 bases, 5 bases remained unmatched. Germline V gene data show CDR1 as SQVTM and CDR2 as ANQGSEA. This clone is medium-sized. The data were produced by immunoSEQ multiplex PCR, yet TCRdb's version contains in-frame clones alone and is incomplete. The sample records fewer than 55,000 clones, about 90% being singletons. The J gene is TRBJ2-3, the V gene TRBV29-1; 10 nucleotides agree with TRBD2. The TCR was taken from a female donor with multiple sclerosis, enrolled in a pregnancy study. The sequencing used peripheral blood, collected in the first trimester of pregnancy. DNA of the CDR3: TGCAGCGTACCCAGCGGGGGGGCCACAGATACGCAGTATTTT. The encoded protein is CSVPSGGATDTQYF.